Only a few counts were recorded for the clone carrying this T cell receptor beta chain. This sample was taken from a study of blood T cells in healthy people across ages. The germline V gene has CDR1 DFQATT and CDR2 SNEGSKA (reference sequence). V was shortened by 5 bases and J by 5 bases, with 10 bases between the two germline ends. The CDR3 has 12 amino acids. With a J-beta primer mix and a sample-barcoded 5' primer, a second PCR ran about 7 to 12 cycles. TCRdb ran MiXCR on the 5' RACE reads and lists one entry per CDR3 protein. The sample yields about 900,000 distinct CDR3 sequences, around 48% seen once.

The specimen was blood. The sequence was obtained from a man aged 25 to 40 in good health. The chain links TRBV20-1 to TRBJ2-1, with a tentative D call TRBD1 (6 bases). Here the CDR3 reads CSAGRQDNEQFF. The CDR3 DNA reads TGCAGTGCTGGACGACAGGACAATGAGCAGTTCTTC.